The rows below give T cell receptor beta chains drawn from one sample of a study of T cell repertoires in cytomegalovirus infection. These receptors' antigens are unknown. TCRdb independently ran MiXCR on the reads; one entry per CDR3 protein. The sample records about half a million distinct CDR3 sequences, more than 30% being singletons. This material consisted of cultured PBMCs, taken from culture after CMV antigen stimulation. The receptors were sampled from a human donor in good health (CMV status not recorded). Some clones in this sample may be carry-over from other donors' samples. CDR3s include the opening cysteine and the closing phenylalanine or tryptophan. A D gene is named only where the DNA matches it firmly. Not all rows give a size; the values are once, few, many and, for expanded clones, a class.

D gene | clone size | J gene | V gene | CDR3 protein | CDR3 DNA
TRBD1 | few | TRBJ2-2 | TRBV7-8 | CASSRTGYNTGELFF | TGTGCCAGCAGCCGGACAGGGTACAACACCGGGGAGCTGTTTTTT
NA | NA | TRBJ2-1 | TRBV19 | CASRWSTYNEQFF | TGTGCCAGTAGATGGTCCACCTACAATGAGCAGTTCTTC
NA | NA | TRBJ1-1 | TRBV5-1 | CASSPGGRDTEAFF | TGCGCCAGCAGCCCGGGTGGGAGGGACACTGAAGCTTTCTTT
NA | few | TRBJ2-1 | TRBV12-3/TRBV12-4 | CASRSRLAGHNEQFF | TGTGCCAGCAGGTCCCGGCTAGCTGGCCACAATGAGCAGTTCTTC
NA | NA | TRBJ1-3 | TRBV14 | CASSPADSGNTIYF | TGTGCCAGCAGCCCAGCGGACTCTGGAAACACCATATATTTT
TRBD2 | few | TRBJ2-1 | TRBV20-1 | CSARGERGNNEQFF | TGCAGTGCTAGAGGGGAGCGGGGTAACAATGAGCAGTTCTTC
TRBD1 | NA | TRBJ2-2 | TRBV6-1 | CASSRDRSNTGELFF | TGTGCCAGCAGTAGGGACAGATCGAACACCGGGGAGCTGTTTTTT
NA | NA | TRBJ2-2 | TRBV5-4 | CASSPSGRITGELFF | TGTGCCAGCAGCCCGTCGGGGAGGATTACCGGGGAGCTGTTTTTT
TRBD2 | few | TRBJ2-1 | TRBV2 | CASSDLTGGPLNEQFF | TGTGCCAGCAGTGATTTAACGGGAGGGCCTCTGAATGAGCAGTTCTTC
TRBD1 | many | TRBJ2-5 | TRBV7-2 | CASRLAGQGRETQYF | TGTGCCAGCCGCCTTGCGGGACAGGGAAGGGAGACCCAGTACTTC
NA | NA | TRBJ2-1 | TRBV19 | CASSIGFGRSNEQFF | TGTGCCAGTAGTATTGGCTTTGGTAGGAGCAATGAGCAGTTCTTC
NA | few | TRBJ2-6 | TRBV4-3 | CASSQDRYSGANVLTF | TGCGCCAGCAGCCAAGATAGATACTCTGGGGCCAACGTCCTGACTTTC
TRBD2 | many | TRBJ2-3 | TRBV7-2 | CASSSPGTSGTDTQYF | TGTGCCAGCAGCTCACCCGGGACTAGCGGCACAGATACGCAGTATTTT
NA | NA | TRBJ1-5 | TRBV20-1 | CSARDLKGNNLNQPQHF | TGCAGTGCTAGAGATTTGAAAGGCAACAACCTCAATCAGCCCCAGCATTTT
NA | NA | TRBJ2-7 | TRBV6-1 | CASSEWRESYEQYF | TGTGCCAGCAGTGAATGGCGGGAATCCTACGAGCAGTACTTC
TRBD1 | NA | TRBJ1-2 | TRBV30 | CAWSTGTGGKDTF | TGTGCCTGGTCGACCGGGACAGGGGGAAAAGACACCTTC
NA | NA | TRBJ2-3 | TRBV6-2/TRBV6-3 | CASIPGGGDTQYF | TGTGCCAGCATCCCCGGGGGAGGAGATACGCAGTATTTT
TRBD2 | many | TRBJ2-3 | TRBV7-9 | CASSLGEGHSDTQYF | TGTGCCAGCAGCTTAGGGGAGGGTCACAGCGATACGCAGTATTTT
NA | NA | TRBJ1-1 | TRBV7-9 | CASSLESGLGFDTEAFF | TGTGCCAGCAGCTTAGAATCAGGGCTTGGTTTTGACACTGAAGCTTTCTTT